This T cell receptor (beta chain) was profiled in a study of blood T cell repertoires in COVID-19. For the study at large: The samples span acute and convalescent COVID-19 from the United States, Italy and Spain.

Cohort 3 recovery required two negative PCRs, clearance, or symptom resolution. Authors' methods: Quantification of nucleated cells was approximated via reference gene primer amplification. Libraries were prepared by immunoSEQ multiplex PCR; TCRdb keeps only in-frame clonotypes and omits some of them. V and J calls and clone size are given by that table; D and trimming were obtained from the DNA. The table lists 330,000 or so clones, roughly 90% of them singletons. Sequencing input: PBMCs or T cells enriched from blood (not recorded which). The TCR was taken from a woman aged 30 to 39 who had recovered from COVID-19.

CDR3 sequence (DNA): TGTGCCAGCAGCCCGGGGGGACTAGCGGGAGTGGCGACAGATACGCAGTATTTT. Its protein product is CASSPGGLAGVATDTQYF. The chain couples TRBV5-4 to TRBJ2-3, with 14 bases that match TRBD2. This CDR3 has 18 amino acids. Looked up from germline, CDR1 is SGHNT and CDR2 is YYREEE (reference sequence). J gave up 3 bases and V 4 bases, and 10 bases lay outside the gene matches.